A single TCR beta chain is shown here with its context. Its antigen is unidentified. This entry belongs to a study of CXCR3-negative and CXCR3-positive naive CD8 T cells. The study made its TRB cDNA libraries by 5' RACE, adding UMI labels. TCRdb reprocessed the 5' RACE reads, with one entry per CDR3 protein and no DNA. The sample table includes about 90,000 distinct CDR3 sequences. In germline, CDR1 is MNHGY, CDR2 SAAAGT. The CDR3 has 11 residues. Study-level findings and limits: High diversity, comparable across both naive subsets, contrasted with much lower diversity in memory CD8+ cells.

The TCR originated in a human donor in good health. Some clones in this sample may be carry-over from other donors' samples. The genes are TRBV6-8 and TRBJ2-1. Sequenced material: naive CXCR3- CD8+ T cells from blood. The subset is: CD45RO-CCR7+CD27+CD95- naive CD8+ T cells lacking CXCR3 (TNR3-). CDR3 loop: CASEVDNEQFF.